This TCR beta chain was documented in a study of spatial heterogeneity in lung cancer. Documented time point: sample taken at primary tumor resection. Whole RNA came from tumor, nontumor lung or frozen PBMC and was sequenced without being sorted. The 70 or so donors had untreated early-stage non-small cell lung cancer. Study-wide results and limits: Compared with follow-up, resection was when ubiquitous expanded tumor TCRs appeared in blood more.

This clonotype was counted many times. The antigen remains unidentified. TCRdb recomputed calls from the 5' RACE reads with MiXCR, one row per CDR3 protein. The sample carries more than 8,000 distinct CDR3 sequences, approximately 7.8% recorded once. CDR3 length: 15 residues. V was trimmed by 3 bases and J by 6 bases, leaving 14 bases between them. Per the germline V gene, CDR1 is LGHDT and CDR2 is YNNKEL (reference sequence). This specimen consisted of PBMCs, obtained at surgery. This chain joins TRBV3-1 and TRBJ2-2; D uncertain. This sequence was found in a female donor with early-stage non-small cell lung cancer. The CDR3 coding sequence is TGTGCCAGCAGCCAGACCGACCAACGGGCCGGGGAGCTGTTTTTT. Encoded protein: CASSQTDQRAGELFF.